This TCR beta chain was identified during a study of blood T cell repertoires in COVID-19 (TCRdb year 2020). Regarding the research as a whole: Samples covering the acute and convalescent phases of COVID-19 were provided by collaborators in the United States, Italy and Spain. The prospective study material was composed of cDNA or gDNA derived from T cells, B-cell-depleted T cells, or PBMCs. The dataset comprised deeply sampled blood TCRbeta repertoires from subjects exposed to, actively infected with, or recovered from COVID-19. The repertoires were released in a freely available public database intended as a resource for research on the immune response to SARS-CoV-2. The samples were drawn from two sources: the first 160 participants of the ongoing ImmuneRACE study, and 1,000 to 1,500 subjects contributed by 6 global collaborators. Nearly every sample came with metadata listing a de-identified subject ID, COVID-19 status, age in years and sex. Where available, HLA class I and class II types were taken from metadata supplied by the sample provider and were not determined by assay-based typing. The full study reports these points: The amount of clinical and demographic metadata varied by source and participant and was provided uncurated.

Worth noting for this clone: What antigen it recognizes has not been identified. Base qualities are not at hand, and no much larger clone is one base apart.

TCRbeta CDR3 regions were amplified from genomic DNA by means of the immunoSEQ Assay, a bias-controlled multiplex PCR. The published analysis was carried out like this. Nucleated cell counts per sample were estimated from amplification of reference gene primers within the assay. Sequence reads were collapsed and filtered to measure the absolute abundance of every unique TCRbeta CDR3 rearrangement. For each sample, productive Simpson clonality was calculated as the square root of Simpson's diversity index over productive rearrangements. TCRdb limited this immuneACCESS table to in-frame rearrangements with V and J called. A share of clones is missing; checked studies link under half to unresolved V genes, and the rest is unexplained. The V and J calls and the clone size are those of that table, but D and trimming were determined from the DNA. The sample table contains approximately 250,000 clones; only one count was recorded for roughly 91% of them. The ten largest clones add up to 0.83% of the sample.

One collaborating source in Seattle enrolled patients during active infection and followed them longitudinally through the course of disease. The collaborating institutions used their own protocols to collect whole blood in K2EDTA tubes. Collaborator samples were shipped for TCRbeta analysis as frozen whole blood, isolated PBMCs, or DNA extracted from either sample type. What was sequenced was peripheral blood. This TCR came from a man aged 25 to 45 with COVID-19, enrolled during active disease.

The nucleotide sequence reads TGCGCCAGCAGTGGGGGACACCGGAACACTGAAGCTTTCTTT. The resulting protein is CASSGGHRNTEAFF. This chain joins TRBV10-1 to TRBJ1-1; the best D guess is TRBD1, with 6 bases matching. The germline V gene (reference sequence) gives CDR1 as WNHNN and CDR2 as SYGVQD. The CDR3 starts with the cysteine, ends with the phenylalanine, and has 14 residues. Only CDR3 DNA remains: 42 bases, in frame from the first base. V is pared back by 4 bases and J by 1 base, with 10 bases lying between the germline termini.